This T cell receptor (beta chain) was sequenced in a study of PD-1 blockade in mismatch repair-deficient tumors. Whole-study findings and limits: Tumor-resident clones, often absent from pretreatment blood, expanded after pembrolizumab and then contracted.

About this clone: What it binds is unknown.

Per germline, CDR1 MNHNS and CDR2 SASEGT. The CDR3 covers 15 residues. The junction had 6 bases not matched to a gene; V was cut back by 4 bases and J by 2 bases. TCR sequencing covered a few patients who responded to pembrolizumab. Using immunoSEQ multiplex PCR, the repertoire was profiled, and TCRdb retains in-frame clones only, with some absent. The table records about 51,000 clones, around 82% of them present only once. The clonotype comes from an adult with mismatch repair-deficient cancer. The specimen was peripheral blood, collected 4 weeks after starting pembrolizumab. The chain is built from TRBV6-1 and TRBJ2-7, with 9 bases matching TRBD2. Here the CDR3 DNA reads TGTGCCAGCAGTGTTTATAGCGGGAGCACCTACGAGCAGTACTTC. Translation gives CASSVYSGSTYEQYF.